The 6 T cell receptor beta chains below were found in one sample sequenced in a study of blood T cell repertoires in COVID-19. Repertoires were generated with immunoSEQ multiplex PCR, while TCRdb's copy carries only in-frame clones and drops some. The sample includes approximately 35,000 clones, 85% to 95% of them seen just once. The material sequenced was peripheral blood. The receptors shown here come from a human donor in a cohort sampled during active COVID-19.

The genes are TRBV5-1 and TRBJ2-1, with TRBD1 identical over 7 bases. The CDR3 covers 15 residues. Germline V gene lookup returns CDR1 SGHRS and CDR2 YFSETQ. The V and J ends lost 4 bases and 4 bases, in that order; junction bases with no gene match: 8. The DNA for the CDR3 is TGCGCCAGCAGCATGGGGCAGGGGGATTACAATGAGCAGTTCTTC. Its protein is CASSMGQGDYNEQFF.

The chain couples TRBV9 to TRBJ1-2; 9 bases agree with TRBD1. V was pared by 3 bases and J by 1 base, with 7 bases of the junction left unmatched. Germline V gene data show CDR1 as SGDLS and CDR2 as YYNGEE. There are 16 residues in the CDR3. CDR3 protein: CASSAGQGPLNYGYTF. DNA for the CDR3: TGTGCCAGCAGCGCCGGACAGGGGCCTCTTAACTATGGCTACACCTTC.

V is TRBV7-2 and J is TRBJ2-1; a weak D match, TRBD2 (6 bases). CDR1 and CDR2 (germline): SGHTA, FQGNSA. V lost 3 bases and J lost 0, with 9 bases in between. This CDR3 has 15 amino acids. CDR3 sequence (DNA): TGTGCCAGCAGCTTTGGGGGGAACTCCTACAATGAGCAGTTCTTC. Amino acid sequence: CASSFGGNSYNEQFF.

The chain is built from TRBV5-8 and TRBJ2-7; D perhaps matches TRBD1 (5 bases). Germline assignment: CDR1 SGHTS and CDR2 YDEGEE. This CDR3 comprises 15 residues. V dropped 4 bases and J dropped 3 bases, with 17 bases sitting between them. In DNA form, the CDR3 reads TGTGCCAGCAGCCCCTACTCTAGGGGCAGCTACGAGCAGTACTTC. Translated: CASSPYSRGSYEQYF.

The V gene is TRBV9, the J gene TRBJ2-2, with a tentative D call TRBD2 (6 bases). Trimming shortened V by 2 bases and J by 2 bases, and 7 bases separated the two germline ends. The CDR3 is 14 amino acids. Germline CDR1 SGDLS, CDR2 YYNGEE. Here the CDR3 DNA reads TGTGCCAGCAGCGTTAGCGGAAACACCGGGGAGCTGTTTTTT. Its translation: CASSVSGNTGELFF.

The J gene is TRBJ1-5, the V gene TRBV27; 8 bases agree with TRBD1. Germline CDR1 and CDR2: MNHEY and SMNVEV (reference sequence). J gave up 5 bases and V 7 bases, and 13 bases lay outside the gene matches. This CDR3 is built from 16 residues. The CDR3 DNA sequence: TGTGCCAGCACCCCGGCAGGGGGCCCTCGTGATCAGCCCCAGCATTTT. This sequence encodes CASTPAGGPRDQPQHF.